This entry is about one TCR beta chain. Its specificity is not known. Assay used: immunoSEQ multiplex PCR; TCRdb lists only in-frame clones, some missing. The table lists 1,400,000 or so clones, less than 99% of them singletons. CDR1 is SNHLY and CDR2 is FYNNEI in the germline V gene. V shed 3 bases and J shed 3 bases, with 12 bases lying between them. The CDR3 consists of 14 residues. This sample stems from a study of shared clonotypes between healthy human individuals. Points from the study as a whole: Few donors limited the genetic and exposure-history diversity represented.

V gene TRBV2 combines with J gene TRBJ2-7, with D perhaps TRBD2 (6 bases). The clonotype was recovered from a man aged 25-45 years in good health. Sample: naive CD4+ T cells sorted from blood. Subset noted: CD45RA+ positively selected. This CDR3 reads CASSEQGLYYEQYF. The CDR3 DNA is TGTGCCAGCAGTGAGCAGGGACTTTACTACGAGCAGTACTTC.